This TCR beta chain was sequenced in a study of blood T cell repertoires in COVID-19. Study in general: Italy, Spain and the United States were the sources of the convalescent and acute COVID-19 samples.

Trimming at V came to 5 bases and at J to 0 bases, leaving 4 bases not matched to a gene. This CDR3 spans 15 amino acids. Germline V gene data show CDR1 as SGHVS and CDR2 as FQNEAQ. Data came from immunoSEQ multiplex PCR; TCRdb stores just in-frame clones and leaves some out. The sample holds some 240,000 clones, 70% to 90% seen once. Sequencing used PBMCs or T cells enriched from blood (not recorded which). The V call is TRBV7-8, the J call TRBJ2-7; TRBD2 agrees at 10 bases. This receptor was taken from a woman in her thirties or forties with acute COVID-19. The CDR3 region is CASSPASGSSYEQYF. In DNA, the CDR3 is TGTGCCAGCAGCCCGGCTAGCGGGAGCTCCTACGAGCAGTACTTC.